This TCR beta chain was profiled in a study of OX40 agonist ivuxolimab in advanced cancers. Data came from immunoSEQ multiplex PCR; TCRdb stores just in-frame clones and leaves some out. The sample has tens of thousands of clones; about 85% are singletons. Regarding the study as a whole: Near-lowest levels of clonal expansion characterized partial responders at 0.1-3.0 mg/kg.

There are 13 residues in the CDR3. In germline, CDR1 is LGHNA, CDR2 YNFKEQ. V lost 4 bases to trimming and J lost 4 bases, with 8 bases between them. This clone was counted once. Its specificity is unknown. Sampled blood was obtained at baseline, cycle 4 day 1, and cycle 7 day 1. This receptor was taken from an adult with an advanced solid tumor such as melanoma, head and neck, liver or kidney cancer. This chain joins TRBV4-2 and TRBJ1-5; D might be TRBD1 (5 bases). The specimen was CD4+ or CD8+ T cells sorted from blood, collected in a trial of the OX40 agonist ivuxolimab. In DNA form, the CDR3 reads TGTGCCAGCAGCCGACAGTATAATCAGCCCCAGCATTTT. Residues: CASSRQYNQPQHF.